This TCR beta chain came from a study of cytomegalovirus exposure and HLA in healthy donors. Looking at the study overall: Assignment to the Caucasian-associated ancestry cluster applied to roughly 80% of the approximately 400 genotyped donors.

It was with 60 Vbeta and 13 Jbeta primers that the PCR ran. This table comes from immunoSEQ multiplex PCR, and its TCRdb copy is limited to in-frame clones, with some not included. The table records 200,000 to 250,000 clones, over 70% of them present only once. CDR3 length: 15 amino acids. V lost 5 bases to trimming and J lost 1 base; unmatched junction nucleotides: 3. Germline CDR1 reads LNHNV; CDR2 reads YYDKDF (reference sequence). Notes on the study in general: A later analysis by the authors found several of the most significant clusters apparently linked to common viral pathogens. Associated with cytomegalovirus, according to the listing, were about 160 TCR beta chains. Cytomegalovirus status was reportedly diagnosed by the classifier with high sensitivity and specificity.

Of note for this clone: Antigen: not known.

The rearrangement joins TRBV15 to TRBJ2-1; TRBD1 aligns across 9 bases. The receptor comes from a woman aged 55-75 years in good health and CMV-seropositive. The specimen was PBMCs. The CDR3 DNA reads as TGTGCCACCAGCCCGGGACAGGGTTCCTACAATGAGCAGTTCTTC. This translates into CATSPGQGSYNEQFF.